This T cell receptor beta chain was identified in a study of graft-versus-host responses after intestinal transplantation. As for this clone: Its antigen is not identified.

The protocol was immunoSEQ multiplex PCR, while the TCRdb copy is restricted to in-frame clones and leaves out a portion. The table lists fewer than 55,000 clones, around 96% of them singletons. Whole-study findings and limits: Allografts of patients with graft-donor T cell macrochimerism showed high graft-versus-host to host-versus-graft clone ratios. GvH clones turned up in recipient marrow; some had shown up first in ileum or blood. With peak circulating GvH clone levels came an association with early post-transplant HvG declines.

Germline CDR1 MDHEN, CDR2 SYDVKM. V shed 3 bases and J shed 8 bases, with 8 bases lying between them. The CDR3 has 12 residues. Source: unstimulated CD8+ T cells sorted from spleen or lymph node cells, taken before transplant. The chain links TRBV28 to TRBJ2-1; tentatively, D is TRBD2 (6 bases). This TCR was recovered from a human donor who was the organ donor for an intestinal transplant. CDR3 amino acids: CASSLGLYEQFF. As DNA, the CDR3 is TGTGCCAGCAGTTTGGGACTTTATGAGCAGTTCTTC.